A selection of T cell receptor beta chains follows, all from one sample in a study of circulating tumor DNA in untreated peripheral T-cell lymphoma. Repertoires were generated with immunoSEQ multiplex PCR, while TCRdb's copy carries only in-frame clones and drops some. The sample carries roughly 10,000 clones, about 80% recorded once. Sample: tumor tissue. The receptors derive from a human donor with peripheral T-cell lymphoma. Both conserved end residues are part of each CDR3. D genes are given only for firm matches. Size is stated for part of the rows, as once, few or many counts, or as a class when the clone is expanded.

D gene: NA
clone size: NA
V gene: TRBV6-8
J gene: TRBJ1-5
CDR3 DNA: TGTGCCAGCACCGTGGGAGGAGGAAACAATCAGCCCCAGCATTTT
CDR3 protein: CASTVGGGNNQPQHF

D gene: TRBD1
clone size: NA
V gene: TRBV28
J gene: TRBJ1-1
CDR3 DNA: TGTGCCAGCAGCCCAGGGGGCGTGAACACTGAAGCTTTCTTT
CDR3 protein: CASSPGGVNTEAFF

D gene: TRBD1
clone size: NA
V gene: TRBV6-8
J gene: TRBJ2-1
CDR3 DNA: TGTGCCAGCAGTCCAGGGGGCAGGAATGAGCAGTTCTTC
CDR3 protein: CASSPGGRNEQFF

D gene: TRBD1
clone size: NA
V gene: TRBV2
J gene: TRBJ1-2
CDR3 DNA: TGTGCCGGATCCGGGACAGGGGGAGGCTATGGCTACACCTTC
CDR3 protein: CAGSGTGGGYGYTF

D gene: NA
clone size: once
V gene: TRBV6-8
J gene: TRBJ1-5
CDR3 DNA: TGTGCCAGCAGCACCGCCAGGGCTAATCAGCCCCAGCATTTT
CDR3 protein: CASSTARANQPQHF

D gene: NA
clone size: few
V gene: TRBV18
J gene: TRBJ2-7
CDR3 DNA: TGTGCCAGCTCACTCAATAAAGGGGACGAGCAGTACTTC
CDR3 protein: CASSLNKGDEQYF

D gene: TRBD1
clone size: NA
V gene: TRBV2
J gene: TRBJ1-2
CDR3 DNA: TGTGCCAGCAGTATGACAGGGGACGGCTATGGCTACACCTTC
CDR3 protein: CASSMTGDGYGYTF

D gene: NA
clone size: NA
V gene: TRBV30
J gene: TRBJ2-5
CDR3 DNA: TGTGCCTGGAGTGTCGGTCCAAGGGAGACCCAGTACTTC
CDR3 protein: CAWSVGPRETQYF

D gene: TRBD1
clone size: NA
V gene: TRBV6-8
J gene: TRBJ1-1
CDR3 DNA: TGTGCCAGCATATTTGGACAGGGGAACACTGAAGCTTTCTTT
CDR3 protein: CASIFGQGNTEAFF

D gene: NA
clone size: NA
V gene: TRBV19
J gene: TRBJ1-5
CDR3 DNA: TGTGCCAGTCACCACGGGGCTGGGGGCGATCAGCCCCAGCATTTT
CDR3 protein: CASHHGAGGDQPQHF

D gene: NA
clone size: NA
V gene: TRBV27
J gene: TRBJ2-3
CDR3 DNA: TGTGCCAGCAGTTTGTACCCCACAGATACGCAGTATTTT
CDR3 protein: CASSLYPTDTQYF

D gene: TRBD1
clone size: few
V gene: TRBV12-5
J gene: TRBJ1-4
CDR3 DNA: TGTGCCAGCACCGACAGGGGTTATGCTAATGAAAAACTGTTTTTT
CDR3 protein: CASTDRGYANEKLFF

D gene: TRBD1
clone size: NA
V gene: TRBV5-1
J gene: TRBJ1-1
CDR3 DNA: TGCGCCAGCAGCTTGCACAGGGGGCAAACTGAAGCTTTCTTT
CDR3 protein: CASSLHRGQTEAFF

D gene: TRBD1
clone size: NA
V gene: TRBV12-5
J gene: TRBJ1-5
CDR3 DNA: TGTGCCAGCTCCAGAGAGACAGGGGGCTCAGTTGGCAATCAGCCCCAGCATTTT
CDR3 protein: CASSRETGGSVGNQPQHF

D gene: NA
clone size: NA
V gene: TRBV7-5
J gene: TRBJ2-7
CDR3 DNA: TGTGCCAGCAGCCCAGAGCCCGGGAGCTCCTACGAGCAGTACTTC
CDR3 protein: CASSPEPGSSYEQYF

D gene: TRBD2
clone size: few
V gene: TRBV11-3
J gene: TRBJ2-3
CDR3 DNA: TGTGCCAGCAGCTCCCCCTACCTAGCGGGCACAGATACGCAGTATTTT
CDR3 protein: CASSSPYLAGTDTQYF

D gene: NA
clone size: NA
V gene: TRBV18
J gene: TRBJ1-5
CDR3 DNA: TGTGCCAGCTCAGTTTCCGGGCCGCAGCAGCCCCAGCATTTT
CDR3 protein: CASSVSGPQQPQHF

D gene: TRBD1
clone size: NA
V gene: TRBV5-1
J gene: TRBJ1-1
CDR3 DNA: TGCGCCAGCAGCTCCCAACCTCCGGGACAGATGAACACTGAAGCTTTCTTT
CDR3 protein: CASSSQPPGQMNTEAFF

D gene: TRBD1
clone size: NA
V gene: TRBV28
J gene: TRBJ2-5
CDR3 DNA: TGTGCCAGCAACATCAGGGGGCGGGGAGAGACCCAGTACTTC
CDR3 protein: CASNIRGRGETQYF

D gene: TRBD1
clone size: NA
V gene: TRBV5-1
J gene: TRBJ2-6
CDR3 DNA: TGCGCCAGCAGCTTGGTTGCAGGGGGCTATGGGGCCAACGTCCTGACTTTC
CDR3 protein: CASSLVAGGYGANVLTF

D gene: TRBD1
clone size: NA
V gene: TRBV19
J gene: TRBJ1-1
CDR3 DNA: TGTGCCAGTAGTAACCGCGGGGGACAGGCACTGGTGATGAACACTGAAGCTTTCTTT
CDR3 protein: CASSNRGGQALVMNTEAFF

D gene: TRBD2
clone size: NA
V gene: TRBV7-6
J gene: TRBJ2-1
CDR3 DNA: TGTGCTAGCAGTTTAAACCCCCGGGGAGCGGGGCACAATGAGCAGTTCTTC
CDR3 protein: CASSLNPRGAGHNEQFF

D gene: NA
clone size: NA
V gene: TRBV15
J gene: TRBJ1-3
CDR3 DNA: TGTGCCACCAGCAGAGACAGGAGCTCTGGAAACACCATATATTTT
CDR3 protein: CATSRDRSSGNTIYF

D gene: NA
clone size: few
V gene: TRBV27
J gene: TRBJ2-2
CDR3 DNA: TGTGCCAGCAGTTTCCAGCAAGGGTCCAACACCGGGGAGCTGTTTTTT
CDR3 protein: CASSFQQGSNTGELFF

D gene: TRBD1
clone size: NA
V gene: TRBV11-3
J gene: TRBJ2-3
CDR3 DNA: TGTGCCAGCAGCTTAGGGCAGGGGGCTTACACAGATACGCAGTATTTT
CDR3 protein: CASSLGQGAYTDTQYF

D gene: NA
clone size: NA
V gene: TRBV6-8
J gene: TRBJ1-5
CDR3 DNA: TGTGCCAGCAGCCACAGAAATAGCAATCAGCCCCAGCATTTT
CDR3 protein: CASSHRNSNQPQHF

D gene: NA
clone size: NA
V gene: TRBV11-1
J gene: TRBJ1-4
CDR3 DNA: TGTGCCAGCAGCTTAGGGGGAGCAACTAATGAAAAACTGTTTTTT
CDR3 protein: CASSLGGATNEKLFF

D gene: NA
clone size: NA
V gene: TRBV7-5
J gene: TRBJ1-1
CDR3 DNA: TGTGCCAGCAGCTCCTTTGGGGGGGACACTGAAGCTTTCTTT
CDR3 protein: CASSSFGGDTEAFF

D gene: NA
clone size: NA
V gene: TRBV6-7
J gene: TRBJ1-1
CDR3 DNA: TGTGCCAGCAGTGAAGCGTTCCGGGGAGACGAAGCTTTCTTT
CDR3 protein: CASSEAFRGDEAFF

D gene: NA
clone size: NA
V gene: TRBV10-2
J gene: TRBJ2-1
CDR3 DNA: TGCGCCAGCAGGGCTTCCTACAATGAGCAGTTCTTC
CDR3 protein: CASRASYNEQFF

D gene: NA
clone size: NA
V gene: TRBV5-1
J gene: TRBJ2-7
CDR3 DNA: TGCGCCAGCAGCCCCGGGGGAGCTGAGGGGTACGAGCAGTACTTC
CDR3 protein: CASSPGGAEGYEQYF

D gene: TRBD1
clone size: few
V gene: TRBV28
J gene: TRBJ1-4
CDR3 DNA: TGTGCCAGCAGTTTATCCGCTGGGACAGGGGATGAAAAACTGTTTTTT
CDR3 protein: CASSLSAGTGDEKLFF

D gene: NA
clone size: medium-sized
V gene: TRBV19
J gene: TRBJ1-1
CDR3 DNA: TGTGCCAGTAGGAGAAGGGGCGCATCTGAAGCTTTCTTT
CDR3 protein: CASRRRGASEAFF

D gene: NA
clone size: NA
V gene: TRBV11-3
J gene: TRBJ1-1
CDR3 DNA: TGTGCCAGCAGCTTAGGGGCCCAGGGCGGAAGCACTGAAGCTTTCTTT
CDR3 protein: CASSLGAQGGSTEAFF

D gene: NA
clone size: NA
V gene: TRBV5-1
J gene: TRBJ2-1
CDR3 DNA: TGCGCCAGCAGCTTGGAACGGACTTACAATGAGCAGTTCTTC
CDR3 protein: CASSLERTYNEQFF

D gene: NA
clone size: NA
V gene: TRBV7-8
J gene: TRBJ1-3
CDR3 DNA: TGTGCCAGCAGCTGGGGGCGAGCAGGGGTTGACGGAAACACCATATATTTT
CDR3 protein: CASSWGRAGVDGNTIYF

D gene: TRBD2
clone size: few
V gene: TRBV7-6
J gene: TRBJ2-2
CDR3 DNA: TGTGCCAGCAGCTCCGGACTAGCGGGGGGGCTGGTCACCGGGGAGCTGTTTTTT
CDR3 protein: CASSSGLAGGLVTGELFF

D gene: NA
clone size: NA
V gene: TRBV28
J gene: TRBJ1-1
CDR3 DNA: TGTGCCAGCAGTTTATTTCGAGAGACTGAAGCTTTCTTT
CDR3 protein: CASSLFRETEAFF

D gene: TRBD1
clone size: NA
V gene: TRBV30
J gene: TRBJ2-5
CDR3 DNA: TGTGCCTGGAGAGATCGACAGGGCTCAACGGAGACCCAGTACTTC
CDR3 protein: CAWRDRQGSTETQYF

D gene: NA
clone size: NA
V gene: TRBV11-3
J gene: TRBJ1-2
CDR3 DNA: TGTGCCAGCAGCCCAAAATTTCGAGGGAACTATGGCTACACCTTC
CDR3 protein: CASSPKFRGNYGYTF

D gene: NA
clone size: NA
V gene: TRBV10-3
J gene: TRBJ1-2
CDR3 DNA: TGTGCCATCAGTGAGGGGACGTCGAACTATGGCTACACCTTC
CDR3 protein: CAISEGTSNYGYTF

D gene: NA
clone size: NA
V gene: TRBV19
J gene: TRBJ2-3
CDR3 DNA: TGTGCCAGTAGTATAGCACCCCCAGATACGCAGTATTTT
CDR3 protein: CASSIAPPDTQYF

D gene: NA
clone size: NA
V gene: TRBV19
J gene: TRBJ2-1
CDR3 DNA: TGTGCCAGAGCCAACCCAGGGCCCCTTCTTTGGGAGCAGTTCTTC
CDR3 protein: CARANPGPLLWEQFF

D gene: NA
clone size: NA
V gene: TRBV18
J gene: TRBJ2-7
CDR3 DNA: TGTGCCAGCTCACCTTCCCGGAGCACCTACGAGCAGTACTTC
CDR3 protein: CASSPSRSTYEQYF

D gene: TRBD1
clone size: NA
V gene: TRBV18
J gene: TRBJ2-2
CDR3 DNA: TGTGCCAGCTCCCGGGTGATCGGACAGGGGATTAACACCGGGGAGCTGTTTTTT
CDR3 protein: CASSRVIGQGINTGELFF

D gene: NA
clone size: NA
V gene: TRBV5-1
J gene: TRBJ1-3
CDR3 DNA: TGCGCCAGCAGCTTGGGCCAGGGCGGAAACACCATATATTTT
CDR3 protein: CASSLGQGGNTIYF

D gene: NA
clone size: few
V gene: TRBV19
J gene: TRBJ2-3
CDR3 DNA: TGTGCCAGTAGTCCCCGCGGGGTTGGAGATACGCAGTATTTT
CDR3 protein: CASSPRGVGDTQYF

D gene: NA
clone size: NA
V gene: TRBV6-8
J gene: TRBJ1-1
CDR3 DNA: TGTGCCAGCAGTCAAACAACTCTCTTGTCGGCTGAAGCTTTCTTT
CDR3 protein: CASSQTTLLSAEAFF

D gene: NA
clone size: NA
V gene: TRBV7-5
J gene: TRBJ2-1
CDR3 DNA: TGTGCCAGCAGCCAGATGGGCGGGGCTTACAATGAGCAGTTCTTC
CDR3 protein: CASSQMGGAYNEQFF